Sequencing of this T cell receptor beta chain was carried out in a study of control samples from healthy donors and cancer patients. The protocol was immunoSEQ multiplex PCR, while the TCRdb copy is restricted to in-frame clones and leaves out a portion. Of about 69,000 clones listed, roughly 82% are singletons. The V and J ends lost 1 base and 5 bases, in that order; junction bases with no gene match: 1. This CDR3 is 14 amino acids long. Germline CDR1 SGHRS, CDR2 YFSETQ. The sequenced material came from PBMCs. The chain couples TRBV5-1 to TRBJ1-4, with 8 bases aligning to TRBD1. This clonotype originated in a woman in her forties or fifties with lung cancer. The CDR3: CASSLTGGNEKLFF. The CDR3 DNA sequence: TGCGCCAGCAGCTTGACAGGGGGGAATGAAAAACTGTTTTTT.